A single sample gave rise to the 9 T cell receptor beta chains below, sequenced in a study of blood T cell repertoires in COVID-19. Produced via immunoSEQ multiplex PCR; TCRdb's table is partial and in-frame only. Among under 300,000 clones, around three quarters were seen once, and the ten largest hold about 3.1%. Sequenced sample: peripheral blood. The source is a woman older than 75 with acute or convalescent COVID-19.

This sequence joins TRBV20-1 and TRBJ1-1; D might be TRBD1 (5 bases). The germline V and J ends were trimmed by 3 bases and 7 bases, with 21 bases remaining between them. The CDR3 loop spans 15 amino acids. The germline V gene encodes CDR1 DFQATT and CDR2 SNEGSKA (reference sequence). The CDR3 protein is CSASLIAIDGGEAFF. The CDR3 DNA is TGCAGTGCTAGTCTGATTGCCATTGACGGGGGTGAAGCTTTCTTT.

The rearrangement uses TRBV9 and TRBJ2-2, with a possible D match to TRBD2 (6 bases). Trimming removed 5 bases from V and 4 bases from J, with 15 bases in between. Germline V gene data show CDR1 as SGDLS and CDR2 as YYNGEE. The CDR3 has 15 amino acids. The CDR3 here is CASRAPGLSTGELFF. The CDR3 DNA reads TGTGCCAGCAGAGCCCCGGGACTGTCCACCGGGGAGCTGTTTTTT.

This clone was seen a handful of times. The V and J genes are TRBV27 and TRBJ1-5; D ambiguous. V shed 5 bases and J shed 2 bases, with 19 bases lying between them. CDR3 length equals 17 residues. CDR1 MNHEY and CDR2 SMNVEV come from the germline V gene (reference sequence). This CDR3 reads CASSPRGGLNGNQPQHF. The CDR3 coding sequence is TGTGCCAGCAGTCCCCGTGGCGGCCTTAATGGCAATCAGCCCCAGCATTTT.

V and J are TRBV4-3 and TRBJ1-2; D remains unclear. The V gene lost 0 bases and the J gene lost 4 bases, with 12 bases spanning the gap. CDR3 length: 15 residues. The germline V gene encodes CDR1 LGHNA and CDR2 YSLEER. The CDR3 spells CASSQDNFSGYGYTF. DNA for the CDR3: TGCGCCAGCAGCCAAGATAATTTTTCGGGCTATGGCTACACCTTC.

This sequence joins TRBV20-1 and TRBJ2-2; no clear D gene. This CDR3 has 14 residues. CDR1 is DFQATT and CDR2 is SNEGSKA in the germline V gene (reference sequence). V was clipped by 3 bases and J by 3 bases, with 11 bases between them. This CDR3 is CSASYPGYTGELFF. The CDR3 nucleotides are TGCAGTGCTAGTTACCCAGGATACACCGGGGAGCTGTTTTTT.

The V call is TRBV30, the J call TRBJ1-1; D remains ambiguous. The germline V gene has CDR1 GTSNPN and CDR2 SVGIG (reference sequence). Trimming stripped 2 bases from V and 5 bases from J, with 18 bases between. CDR3 length: 15 amino acids. The CDR3 spells CAWSRHGVEKTEAFF. The CDR3 nucleotides read TGTGCCTGGAGTCGCCACGGGGTGGAAAAGACTGAAGCTTTCTTT.

The table lists this clone with a few counts. The chain carries TRBV14 and TRBJ1-6; possible D gene TRBD1, 5 bases. This CDR3 has 19 amino acids. V was trimmed by 1 base and J by 6 bases, leaving 22 bases between them. Germline CDR1 and CDR2: SGHDN and FVKESK. In DNA form, the CDR3 reads TGTGCCAGCAGCCAAGTGAATTGGCGGGGGACCCGGTCTAATTCACCCCTCCACTTT. Residues: CASSQVNWRGTRSNSPLHF.

The V call is TRBV28, the J call TRBJ1-3; 8 bases agree with TRBD1. Germline values: CDR1 MDHEN, CDR2 SYDVKM. This CDR3 is 13 amino acids long. V lost 8 bases and J lost 3; bases outside the gene matches: 3. In nucleotides, the CDR3 is TGTGCCAGCCTCAGGGGGCTTGGAAACACCATATATTTT. Residues: CASLRGLGNTIYF.

CDR3 residues: CASSERPEAYGYTF. The DNA for the CDR3 is TGTGCCAGCAGTGAGAGGCCAGAAGCTTATGGCTACACCTTC. The rearrangement links TRBV6-1 to TRBJ1-2; no clear D. The V gene's germline CDR1 is MNHNS and CDR2 SASEGT. V was clipped by 3 bases and J by 5 bases, with 13 bases between them. CDR3 length: 14 amino acids.